A selection of T cell receptor beta chains follows, all from one sample in a study of blood T cell repertoires in COVID-19. TCRdb's copy holds only in-frame clones and misses some; the assay was immunoSEQ multiplex PCR. The table records about 300,000 clones, about 83% of them present only once. Material: peripheral blood. These receptors came from a woman aged 45 to 65 with acute or convalescent COVID-19. Each CDR3 is given with its conserved first and last residue. The order of the fields is V gene, J gene, D gene, clone size, CDR3 length, CDR3 protein, CDR3 DNA. A D gene is named only where the DNA matches it firmly. Not all rows give a size; the values are once, few, many and, for expanded clones, a class.

TRBV9	TRBJ2-4	.	.	17	CASSVGAGWQTKNIQYF	TGTGCCAGCAGCGTAGGGGCAGGGTGGCAAACCAAAAACATTCAGTACTTC
TRBV6-5	TRBJ1-5	.	.	14	CASSYSARDQPQHF	TGTGCCAGCAGTTACAGCGCCAGGGATCAGCCCCAGCATTTT
TRBV29-1	TRBJ2-7	.	.	13	CSVGLTLRDEQYF	TGCAGCGTTGGACTAACTTTGAGGGACGAGCAGTACTTC
TRBV11-2	TRBJ2-1	TRBD2	.	13	CASSALAGGRFFF	TGTGCCAGCAGCGCCTTAGCGGGGGGGCGGTTTTTCTTC
TRBV30	TRBJ2-7	.	many	14	CAWSATGLAYEQYF	TGTGCCTGGAGTGCGACGGGATTGGCCTACGAGCAGTACTTC
TRBV7-9	TRBJ2-3	TRBD2	.	16	CASSLSRGGSTDTQYF	TGTGCCAGCAGCCTTAGTCGGGGCGGGAGTACAGATACGCAGTATTTT
TRBV20-1	TRBJ2-5	.	.	14	CSASSPQLQETQYF	TGCAGTGCTAGTTCCCCACAGCTCCAAGAGACCCAGTACTTC
TRBV24-1	TRBJ2-3	TRBD2	.	16	CATSGADSGGPDTQYF	TGTGCCACCAGTGGGGCGGACAGCGGGGGACCAGATACGCAGTATTTT
TRBV19	TRBJ1-2	TRBD1	.	14	CASSTSRQGGGYTF	TGTGCCAGTAGTACCTCCCGACAGGGTGGGGGCTACACCTTC
TRBV10-3	TRBJ2-1	TRBD1	.	15	CAIREQGGGYNEQFF	TGTGCCATCAGGGAACAGGGGGGTGGGTACAATGAGCAGTTCTTC
TRBV19	TRBJ2-4	TRBD2	.	17	CASIRTSGGAAKNIQYF	TGTGCCAGTATCCGGACTAGCGGGGGGGCGGCCAAAAACATTCAGTACTTC
TRBV10-3	TRBJ1-2	.	.	16	CAISESRSNSEEGYTF	TGTGCCATCAGTGAGTCGAGAAGTAACTCCGAGGAAGGCTACACCTTC
TRBV24-1	TRBJ1-5	TRBD1	few	17	CATSDNQDREDGQPQHF	TGTGCCACCAGTGATAACCAAGACAGGGAGGACGGTCAGCCCCAGCATTTT
TRBV2	TRBJ1-1	.	.	12	CASRAGNTEAFF	TGTGCCAGCAGGGCAGGGAACACTGAAGCTTTCTTT
TRBV18	TRBJ2-2	.	once	15	CASSGQGRNTGELFF	TGTGCCAGCTCAGGGCAGGGTCGGAACACCGGGGAGCTGTTTTTT
TRBV6-5	TRBJ2-5	.	.	15	CASSYSIRAQETQYF	TGTGCCAGCAGTTACTCGATCAGGGCACAAGAGACCCAGTACTTC
TRBV28	TRBJ2-1	.	.	16	CASSLWTSGGGYEQFF	TGTGCCAGCAGTTTATGGACCTCGGGGGGCGGGTATGAGCAGTTCTTC